Following are 32 T cell receptor beta chains from one sample sequenced in a study of OX40 agonist ivuxolimab in advanced cancers. Sequencing was performed with immunoSEQ multiplex PCR; in TCRdb, only in-frame clones are kept and a portion is missing. This table holds 50,000 to 65,000 clones, 88% found once. Sequencing used CD4+ or CD8+ T cells sorted from blood, obtained in a trial of the OX40 agonist ivuxolimab. These receptor sequences come from an adult with an advanced solid tumor such as melanoma, head and neck, liver or kidney cancer.

The rearrangement links TRBV5-1 to TRBJ2-6, with D possibly TRBD2 on 6 matching bases. This CDR3 contains 18 residues. V lost 4 bases and J lost 0, with 17 bases in between. In germline, CDR1 is SGHRS, CDR2 YFSETQ. The CDR3 is CASSPVAPGDSGANVLTF. CDR3 nucleotide sequence: TGCGCCAGCAGCCCTGTTGCCCCGGGGGACTCTGGGGCCAACGTCCTGACTTTC.

This chain links TRBV7-6 with TRBJ2-7; D gene ambiguous. Germline V CDR1 and CDR2: SGHVS, FNYEAQ. V shed 5 bases and J shed 13 bases, with 6 bases lying between them. This CDR3 has 8 residues. The CDR3 sequence: CASSQRYF. DNA for the CDR3: TGTGCCAGCAGCCAGAGATACTTC.

The chain carries TRBV6-6 and TRBJ1-2; no clear D gene. V lost 6 bases, J lost 4 bases, and 9 bases lay in between. The CDR3 has 12 residues. From germline, CDR1 is MNHNY and CDR2 SVGAGI (reference sequence). CDR3 residues: CASSLGGYGYTF. CDR3 DNA: TGTGCCAGCAGCCTGGGAGGCTATGGCTACACCTTC.

The rearrangement uses TRBV19 and TRBJ2-7, with D possibly TRBD2 on 6 matching bases. With 5 bases removed from V and 0 bases from J, the gap between germline ends came to 17 bases. This CDR3 region has 16 residues. Per germline, CDR1 LNHDA and CDR2 SQIVND (reference sequence). CDR3 protein: CASSPPRIGGSYEQYF. The CDR3 DNA reads as TGTGCCAGTAGTCCCCCCAGGATCGGGGGCTCCTACGAGCAGTACTTC.

The chain links TRBV6-5 to TRBJ1-2; TRBD1 is a possible D gene (5 bases). The CDR3 contains 11 residues. The V end lost 8 bases, the J end lost 7 bases, and 11 bases lay between the germline ends. Germline V lookup: CDR1 MNHEY, CDR2 SVGAGI. The CDR3 loop is CASGKRGGYTF. In nucleotides, the CDR3 is TGTGCCAGCGGAAAGAGGGGTGGCTACACCTTC.

The V call is TRBV9, the J call TRBJ2-5, with D perhaps matching TRBD1 or TRBD2 (5 bases each). This CDR3 comprises 15 residues. V lost 4 bases and J lost 1, with 14 bases in between. Germline values: CDR1 SGDLS, CDR2 YYNGEE. CDR3 in amino acids: CASSPTEGTQETQYF. The CDR3 region has the DNA TGTGCCAGCAGCCCAACCGAGGGGACCCAAGAGACCCAGTACTTC.

V gene TRBV4-3 combines with J gene TRBJ2-5, with TRBD1 as a possible D gene (5 bases). This CDR3 comprises 15 residues. V gave up 0 bases and J gave up 5 bases, with 13 bases separating them. The germline CDR1 and CDR2 sequences are LGHNA and YSLEER. CDR3 sequence (DNA): TGCGCCAGCAGCCAAGATCTGAGGACAAGGGAGACCCAGTACTTC. It encodes CASSQDLRTRETQYF.

The genes are TRBV5-1 and TRBJ2-2, with 7 bases that match TRBD1. V was pared by 0 bases and J by 3 bases, with 2 bases of the junction left unmatched. This CDR3 contains 15 residues. Per germline, CDR1 SGHRS and CDR2 YFSETQ. The CDR3 DNA follows: TGCGCCAGCAGCTTGGGACAGGGTCACACCGGGGAGCTGTTTTTT. This gives the protein CASSLGQGHTGELFF.

The rearrangement joins TRBV14 to TRBJ2-5; 7 bases agree with TRBD1. CDR3 length: 16 amino acids. V trimming: 0 bases; J trimming: 6 bases; junction bases outside the gene matches: 10. Per germline, CDR1 SGHDN and CDR2 FVKESK. CDR3 sequence (DNA): TGTGCCAGCAGCCAAGAAACAGGGGATCGATCGAAGACCCAGTACTTC. Encoded protein: CASSQETGDRSKTQYF.

The J gene is TRBJ2-7, the V gene TRBV27; D is unclear. V was trimmed by 4 bases and J by 0 bases, leaving 16 bases between them. This CDR3 region has 16 residues. Germline loops: CDR1 MNHEY, CDR2 SMNVEV (reference sequence). Here the CDR3 DNA reads TGTGCCAGCAGTTCCGCCTGGGTTATGACCTCCTACGAGCAGTACTTC. Encoded protein: CASSSAWVMTSYEQYF.

The V and J genes are TRBV2 and TRBJ2-5; D is ambiguous. CDR3 length: 11 residues. Germline values: CDR1 SNHLY, CDR2 FYNNEI. V was trimmed by 9 bases and J by 5 bases, leaving 10 bases between them. The CDR3 nucleotides are TGTGCCAGTAGTTTATCGGAGACCCAGTACTTC. This sequence encodes CASSLSETQYF.

This chain connects TRBV28 to TRBJ2-4; D may be TRBD1 or TRBD2 (5 bases each). V was trimmed by 5 bases and J by 11 bases, leaving 10 bases between them. The CDR3 contains 11 residues. Germline lookup yields CDR1 MDHEN and CDR2 SYDVKM. The CDR3 DNA reads as TGTGCCAGCAGTCGGCCGGGACTTCAGTACTTC. The encoded protein is CASSRPGLQYF.

On this clone itself: The junction departs from germline at one end; a sequencing error may be responsible. This rearrangement joins TRBV7-6 to TRBJ1-1; TRBD1 matches at 7 bases. The CDR3 is made up of 14 amino acids. The germline V gene encodes CDR1 SGHVS and CDR2 FNYEAQ. In DNA form, the CDR3 reads TGTGCCAGCACCTTACAGGGGTTGAGCACTGAAGCTTTCTTT. Translated: CASTLQGLSTEAFF.

The chain recombines TRBV9 with TRBJ2-5; D unresolved. The CDR3 is made up of 15 amino acids. In germline, CDR1 is SGDLS, CDR2 YYNGEE. Trimming left V 4 bases short and J 5 bases short, with 18 bases between. In DNA form, the CDR3 reads TGTGCCAGCAGCCCTCGCGGCGCCCCGACGGAGACCCAGTACTTC. It codes for CASSPRGAPTETQYF.

The chain couples TRBV6-5 to TRBJ2-7; tentatively, D is TRBD1 (5 bases). CDR1 and CDR2 (germline): MNHEY, SVGAGI. The CDR3 runs to 15 residues. V was cut by 5 bases and J by 3 bases, with 17 bases left in between. CDR3 residues: CASSPDWRTHYEQYF. Here the CDR3 DNA reads TGTGCCAGCAGTCCCGACTGGCGGACACACTACGAGCAGTACTTC.

Concerning this clone: This specimen includes other DNA sequences encoding the same CDR3. The chain uses TRBV5-1 and TRBJ2-1; possible D gene TRBD2, 6 bases. Per germline, CDR1 SGHRS and CDR2 YFSETQ. The CDR3 contains 15 residues. V lost 1 base and J lost 1, with 9 bases in between. CDR3 sequence (DNA): TGCGCCAGCAGCTTGTCCAGCGGGTCCTACAATGAGCAGTTCTTC. As protein: CASSLSSGSYNEQFF. Full variable domain (rest looked up from reference TRBV5-1 and TRBJ2-1): KAGVTQTPRYLIKTRGQQVTLSCSPISGHRSVSWYQQTPGQGLQFLFEYFSETQRNKGNFPGRFSGRQFSNSRSEMNVSTLELGDSALYLCASSLSSGSYNEQFFGPGTRLTVL.

This clone was seen more than once but under ten times. This rearrangement joins TRBV7-9 to TRBJ2-2, with D maybe TRBD1 (5 bases). Deletions cut 2 bases from V and 3 bases from J, with 13 bases between. The CDR3 contains 16 residues. Per germline, CDR1 SEHNR and CDR2 FQNEAQ (reference sequence). The CDR3 loop is CASSLPQGWDTGELFF. CDR3 DNA: TGTGCCAGCAGCTTACCGCAGGGTTGGGACACCGGGGAGCTGTTTTTT.

The chain links TRBV7-9 to TRBJ1-2; 10 nucleotides line up with TRBD1. Trimming took 5 bases from V and 8 from J; bases not matched to a gene: 8. Germline CDR1 is SEHNR and CDR2 is FQNEAQ (reference sequence). The CDR3 loop spans 14 amino acids. CDR3 DNA sequence: TGTGCCAGCAGCCGGACAGGGGGGCTGGAGGGCTACACCTTC. Protein product: CASSRTGGLEGYTF.

This chain links TRBV6-1 with TRBJ1-2, with 7 bases aligning to TRBD1. This CDR3 has 13 residues. The J segment lost 6 bases and the V segment lost 7 bases, leaving 8 bases of the junction unmatched. Germline CDR1 and CDR2: MNHNS and SASEGT. CDR3 in amino acids: CASNLQGWDGYTF. As DNA, the CDR3 is TGTGCCAGCAACTTACAGGGGTGGGATGGCTACACCTTC.

This CDR3 is CASRTRESEAFF. The CDR3 DNA sequence: TGTGCCAGTAGGACCAGGGAGTCTGAAGCTTTCTTT. This chain links TRBV19 with TRBJ1-1; perhaps TRBD1 as D (5 bases). CDR3 length: 12 residues. The V gene's germline CDR1 is LNHDA and CDR2 SQIVND (reference sequence). V lost 6 bases to trimming and J lost 6 bases, with 11 bases between them.

V and J are TRBV6-5 and TRBJ2-3; the D is unclear. The germline CDR1 and CDR2 sequences are MNHEY and SVGAGI. This CDR3 region has 14 residues. Trimming took 6 bases from V and 0 from J, leaving 10 bases between them. CDR3 coding DNA: TGTGCCAGCAGAGGCAGCTCTAGCACAGATACGCAGTATTTT. It yields the protein CASRGSSSTDTQYF.

This chain joins TRBV7-3 and TRBJ2-7; D not certain. Trimming cost V 5 bases and J 2 bases, with 22 bases left between them. Germline lookup yields CDR1 SGHTA and CDR2 FQGTGA. The CDR3 sequence is 17 residues long. The CDR3 bases are TGTGCCAGCAGCCCTTACTATATAACAGATAAAACCTACGAGCAGTACTTC. Translating gives CASSPYYITDKTYEQYF.

This rearrangement joins TRBV6-6 to TRBJ2-7; 7 nucleotides agree with TRBD1. The CDR3 has 16 residues. With 2 bases clipped from V and 2 bases from J, the junction kept 9 bases outside the gene matches. Germline CDR1 and CDR2: MNHNY and SVGAGI (reference sequence). The DNA for the CDR3 is TGTGCCAGCAGTTACCCCGCTGGACAGGTTACCTACGAGCAGTACTTC. Its translation: CASSYPAGQVTYEQYF.

The chain couples TRBV5-1 to TRBJ1-1, with D unclear. This CDR3 spans 14 amino acids. V was shortened by 0 bases and J by 3 bases, with 9 bases between the two germline ends. Germline CDR1 and CDR2: SGHRS and YFSETQ. The CDR3: CASSLGILDTEAFF. For the CDR3, the DNA is TGCGCCAGCAGCTTGGGGATCTTAGACACTGAAGCTTTCTTT.

This chain links TRBV4-1 with TRBJ2-7, with D uncertain. Trimming left V 1 base short and J 2 bases short, with 12 bases between. CDR3 length: 15 amino acids. The germline V gene encodes CDR1 MGHRA and CDR2 YSYEKL. In nucleotides, the CDR3 is TGCGCCAGCAGCCAAGTTTTGGCCGCCGCCTACGAGCAGTACTTC. Amino acid sequence: CASSQVLAAAYEQYF.

J is TRBJ2-1 and V is TRBV10-1; 14 nucleotides line up with TRBD2. The germline V gene has CDR1 WNHNN and CDR2 SYGVQD (reference sequence). The junction had 7 bases not matched to a gene; V was cut back by 3 bases and J by 0 bases. The CDR3 is 19 residues long. This CDR3 reads CASSESGTSGGSSYNEQFF. The DNA for the CDR3 is TGCGCCAGCAGTGAATCCGGGACTAGCGGGGGCAGCTCCTACAATGAGCAGTTCTTC.

The chain recombines TRBV25-1 with TRBJ2-5, with D perhaps TRBD1 or TRBD2 (5 bases each). The V gene lost 5 bases and the J gene lost 4 bases, with 17 bases spanning the gap. This CDR3 is 15 amino acids long. The germline CDR1 and CDR2 sequences are MGHDK and SYGVNS. The CDR3 nucleotides are TGTGCCAGCAGTTCCCCTGGGGGTAATGCAGAGACCCAGTACTTC. Its protein is CASSSPGGNAETQYF.

The chain employs TRBV11-2 and TRBJ1-3, with D maybe TRBD1 (5 bases). Trimming shortened V by 4 bases and J by 0 bases, and 13 bases separated the two germline ends. CDR1 is SGHAT and CDR2 is FQNNGV in the germline V gene. This CDR3 is built from 16 residues. The CDR3 sequence: CASSSQTAASGNTIYF. The CDR3, as DNA: TGTGCCAGCAGCTCGCAGACAGCGGCCTCTGGAAACACCATATATTTT.

The rearrangement uses TRBV6-5 and TRBJ1-2; D is perhaps TRBD1 (5 bases). V lost 7 bases, J lost 6 bases, and 18 bases lay in between. CDR3 size: 14 residues. Germline V gene lookup returns CDR1 MNHEY and CDR2 SVGAGI. The CDR3 loop reads CASKGSGREDGYTF. The CDR3 bases are TGTGCCAGCAAAGGGTCAGGGAGGGAGGATGGCTACACCTTC.

The rearrangement uses TRBV29-1 and TRBJ1-2, with D possibly matching TRBD1 (6 bases). CDR3 length equals 11 residues. Germline values: CDR1 SQVTM, CDR2 ANQGSEA. Deletions cut 7 bases from V and 6 bases from J, with 12 bases between. As DNA, the CDR3 is TGCAGCGCCGGACAGATAAATGGCTACACCTTC. Its protein is CSAGQINGYTF.

The sample holds one count of this clone. The chain combines TRBV5-4 with TRBJ2-7; the D gene is possibly TRBD2 (6 bases). V was cut by 4 bases and J by 0 bases, with 8 bases left in between. In germline, CDR1 is SGHNT, CDR2 YYREEE (reference sequence). The CDR3 length is 13 residues. CDR3 loop: CASSGTPSYEQYF. The DNA for the CDR3 is TGTGCCAGCAGCGGGACTCCCTCCTACGAGCAGTACTTC. The whole variable domain, remainder taken from reference TRBV5-4 and TRBJ2-7, is ETGVTQSPTHLIKTRGQQVTLRCSSQSGHNTVSWYQQALGQGPQFIFQYYREEENGRGNFPPRFSGLQFPNYSSELNVNALELDDSALYLCASSGTPSYEQYFGPGTRLTVT.

This clone has more than one count but fewer than ten. The V and J genes are TRBV28 and TRBJ1-2; 8 nucleotides line up with TRBD1. Germline V CDR1 and CDR2: MDHEN, SYDVKM. This CDR3 region has 16 residues. The J segment lost 4 bases and the V segment lost 5 bases, leaving 12 bases of the junction unmatched. The CDR3 DNA is TGTGCCAGCAGTCCGATCCGGACAGGGTGGGTCTATGGCTACACCTTC. Translated: CASSPIRTGWVYGYTF.